This entry lists 14 T cell receptor beta chains sequenced from one sample in a study of T cell repertoires in cytomegalovirus infection (dated by TCRdb to between 2017 and 2020). These receptors are not linked to any known antigen. Reading the label with the study, this specimen's treatment or condition is: in vitro stimulation with specific CMV peptide epitopes to enrich CMV-specific T cells. Sequencing was carried out with an Illumina HiSeq 1500. TCRdb reworked the public reads: Q25 trimming with fastp, MiXCR clone assembly, productive beta chains retained. Each record represents a unique CDR3 protein, reported with the most common genes and DNA among its rows. In all, the sample holds some 940,000 distinct CDR3 sequences, and around a third of those were seen once. The ten largest make up around an eighth of the sample. The material sequenced was cultured CD8+ T cells from PBMCs, taken from culture after CMV antigen stimulation. The receptors stem from a human donor in good health (CMV status not recorded). Some clones in this sample may be carry-over from other donors' samples.

This clonotype was observed a few times. The chain recombines TRBV12-3 or TRBV12-4 with TRBJ1-2; possibly TRBD1 for D (5 bases). V was shortened by 7 bases and J by 3 bases, with 12 bases between the two germline ends. The CDR3 runs to 13 residues. The CDR3 loop reads CASTLSGHYGYTF. In DNA form, the CDR3 reads TGTGCCAGCACCCTATCAGGGCACTATGGCTACACCTTC.

V gene TRBV5-4 combines with J gene TRBJ1-3; D call uncertain. The V gene lost 4 bases and the J gene lost 0 bases, with 11 bases spanning the gap. CDR3 length equals 15 residues. CDR1 and CDR2 (germline): SGHNT, YYREEE (reference sequence). The CDR3 sequence is CASSADLVSGNTIYF. CDR3 nucleotide sequence: TGTGCCAGCAGCGCGGACCTAGTCTCTGGAAACACCATATATTTT. Full variable domain (remainder filled in from reference TRBV5-4 and TRBJ1-3): ETGVTQSPTHLIKTRGQQVTLRCSSQSGHNTVSWYQQALGQGPQFIFQYYREEENGRGNFPPRFSGLQFPNYSSELNVNALELDDSALYLCASSADLVSGNTIYFGEGSWLTVV.

The chain employs TRBV19 and TRBJ2-2; 8 bases align to TRBD1. The germline gives CDR1 LNHDA, CDR2 SQIVND (reference sequence). The CDR3 is 17 amino acids. V gave up 7 bases and J gave up 4 bases; unmatched junction bases: 14. The CDR3 region has the DNA TGTGCCAGTACTACAATGGACAGGGCGGGAAGCACCGGGGAGCTGTTTTTT. Translated, it gives CASTTMDRAGSTGELFF.

This clonotype was counted many times. The V call is TRBV7-6, the J call TRBJ1-5, with TRBD1 matching over 7 bases. The germline V gene encodes CDR1 SGHVS and CDR2 FNYEAQ. The junction had 5 bases not matched to a gene; V was cut back by 5 bases and J by 1 base. This CDR3 region has 15 residues. CDR3: CASSPGTVSNQPQHF. Here the CDR3 DNA reads TGTGCCAGCAGCCCCGGGACAGTGAGCAATCAGCCCCAGCATTTT. Looking up the rest from reference TRBV7-6 and TRBJ1-5 gives the full variable domain: GAGVSQSPRYKVTKRGQDVALRCDPISGHVSLYWYRQALGQGPEFLTYFNYEAQQDKSGLPNDRFSAERPEGSISTLTIQRTEQRDSAMYRCASSPGTVSNQPQHFGDGTRLSIL.

Concerning this clonotype: A much larger clone differs from this one at a single base, so this may be a read error. The chain carries TRBV6-1 and TRBJ1-2, with D possibly being TRBD1 (6 bases). V was shortened by 7 bases and J by 8 bases, with 26 bases between the two germline ends. CDR3 length equals 16 residues. Germline CDR1 reads MNHNS; CDR2 reads SASEGT. CDR3 region: CASTPGPGTGITGYTF. As DNA, the CDR3 is TGTGCCAGCACCCCAGGACCTGGTACAGGGATCACGGGCTACACCTTC.

This clonotype was counted at least ten times. The rearrangement links TRBV7-6 to TRBJ2-2; no reliable D call. Germline V CDR1 and CDR2: SGHVS, FNYEAQ. Deletions cut 5 bases from V and 5 bases from J, with 21 bases between. The CDR3 covers 17 residues. The CDR3 DNA sequence: TGTGCCAGCAGCCCTGTTAATCACTTGGCGGATACCGGGGAGCTGTTTTTT. It codes for CASSPVNHLADTGELFF.

This clonotype showed up just a few times. The chain recombines TRBV20-1 with TRBJ2-6; 7 bases line up with TRBD1. Germline V gives CDR1 DFQATT, CDR2 SNEGSKA (reference sequence). The CDR3 loop spans 18 amino acids. V shed 0 bases, J shed 0 bases, and the junction held 8 bases outside the gene matches. CDR3: CSARDLGDSDSGANVLTF. The CDR3 DNA reads as TGCAGTGCTAGAGATCTAGGGGACAGTGACTCTGGGGCCAACGTCCTGACTTTC.

This clonotype was counted between two and nine times. V and J are TRBV6-1 and TRBJ2-7, with 9 positions matching TRBD1. In germline, CDR1 is MNHNS, CDR2 SASEGT. V shed 4 bases, J shed 1 base, and the junction held 14 bases outside the gene matches. The CDR3 spans 18 residues. CDR3 DNA: TGTGCCAGCAGTGCAGATGCCGGGACAGGGCGACGTTCCTACGAGCAGTACGTC. This gives the protein CASSADAGTGRRSYEQYV.

The CDR3 sequence is CASSQEDRDYEQYV. The CDR3 DNA is TGTGCCAGCAGCCAAGAGGACAGAGACTACGAGCAGTACGTC. V gene TRBV14 combines with J gene TRBJ2-7; D perhaps matches TRBD1 (6 bases). Trimming removed 0 bases from V and 3 bases from J, with 9 bases in between. Germline V gene lookup returns CDR1 SGHDN and CDR2 FVKESK. The CDR3 is 14 residues long.

Details on this clonotype: An end of the junction differs from the germline gene, which may be a read error. CDR3 region: CASSLALGWNEQFF. The CDR3 region has the DNA TGTGCCAGCAGCCTAGCCTTGGGTTGGAATGAGCAGTTCTTC. The chain recombines TRBV7-9 with TRBJ2-1; possible D gene TRBD2, 5 bases. Looked up from germline, CDR1 is SEHNR and CDR2 is FQNEAQ (reference sequence). This CDR3 comprises 14 residues. The full variable domain, rest sourced from reference TRBV7-9 and TRBJ2-1, is DTGVSQNPRHKITKRGQNVTFRCDPISEHNRLYWYRQTLGQGPEFLTYFQNEAQLEKSRLLSDRFSAERPKGSFSTLEIQRTEQGDSAMYLCASSLALGWNEQFFGPGTRLTVL.

This clonotype has only a few counts. The chain combines TRBV7-6 with TRBJ1-1; D may be TRBD1 (5 bases). V was shortened by 4 bases and J by 1 base, with 19 bases between the two germline ends. The CDR3 spans 17 residues. Germline-derived CDR1 and CDR2 are SGHVS and FNYEAQ. CDR3 protein: CASSYNGVTGQNTEAFF. For the CDR3, the DNA is TGTGCCAGCAGCTATAACGGGGTTACAGGACAGAACACTGAAGCTTTCTTT.

The chain carries TRBV5-6 and TRBJ2-2, with a possible D match to TRBD1 (5 bases). This CDR3 comprises 16 residues. Trimming pared 4 bases from V and 2 bases from J, leaving 15 bases between. Germline V gives CDR1 SGHDT, CDR2 YYEEEE. CDR3 loop: CASSKPQGGNTGELFF. The CDR3 DNA reads TGTGCCAGCAGCAAACCCCAGGGCGGAAACACCGGGGAGCTGTTTTTT.

This clonotype was detected once. The genes are TRBV19 and TRBJ1-5; 10 bases fit TRBD1. The CDR3 consists of 18 residues. Germline CDR1 LNHDA, CDR2 SQIVND (reference sequence). The V segment lost 7 bases and the J segment 7 bases; nucleotides outside the gene matches: 19. The CDR3 coding sequence is TGTGCCAGTAACACAAACCCGACCGACAGGGGGCGCGAGCAGCCCCAGCATTTT. It encodes CASNTNPTDRGREQPQHF.

Details on this clonotype: The junction and the germline gene differ at one end; a read error may be behind it. V is TRBV28 and J is TRBJ1-1, with D possibly being TRBD1 (5 bases). Germline V gene sequence: CDR1 MDHEN, CDR2 SYDVKM. This CDR3 spans 18 amino acids. In DNA form, the CDR3 reads TGTGCCTGCAGTTCCGACAGAGATTACCTCTCTCGTGTAACTGAAGCTTTCTTT. It specifies CACSSDRDYLSRVTEAFF.